One T cell receptor beta chain is described in this entry. This entry comes from a study of blood T cells in healthy people across ages. Healthy Caucasians from Russia aged about 6 to 100 served as donors. Germline values: CDR1 MGHDK, CDR2 SYGVNS. The CDR3 runs to 14 residues. The V and J ends lost 1 base and 9 bases, in that order; junction bases with no gene match: 7. For the second PCR, which ran for about 6 to 11 cycles, a sample-barcoded 5' primer and a J-beta primer mix were used. TCRdb called the 5' RACE reads again in MiXCR, with one record for every CDR3 protein. The sample lists 850,000 to 1,300,000 distinct CDR3 sequences, 45% occurring once.

The chain uses TRBV25-1 and TRBJ2-3, with 7 bases identical to TRBD2. Sequencing was carried out using blood. The TCR comes from an older woman in good health. The CDR3 loop is CASSESGGSWTQYF. CDR3 in DNA: TGTGCCAGCAGTGAATCAGGCGGGAGCTGGACGCAGTATTTT.